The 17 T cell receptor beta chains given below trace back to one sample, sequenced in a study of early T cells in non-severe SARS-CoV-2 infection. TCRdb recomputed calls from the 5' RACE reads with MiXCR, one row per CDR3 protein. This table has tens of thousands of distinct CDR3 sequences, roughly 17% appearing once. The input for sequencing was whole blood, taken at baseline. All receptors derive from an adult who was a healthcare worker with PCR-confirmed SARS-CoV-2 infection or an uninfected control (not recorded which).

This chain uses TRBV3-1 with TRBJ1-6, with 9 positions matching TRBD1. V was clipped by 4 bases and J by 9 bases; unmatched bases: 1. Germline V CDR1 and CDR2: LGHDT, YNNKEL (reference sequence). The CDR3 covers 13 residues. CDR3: CASSLGQGSPLHF. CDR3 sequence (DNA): TGTGCCAGCAGCCTGGGACAGGGTTCACCCCTCCACTTT.

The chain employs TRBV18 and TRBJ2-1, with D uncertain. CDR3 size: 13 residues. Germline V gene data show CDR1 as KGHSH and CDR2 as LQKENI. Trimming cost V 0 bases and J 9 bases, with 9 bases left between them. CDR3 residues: CASSPPMAGEQFF. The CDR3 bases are TGTGCCAGCTCACCACCGATGGCAGGTGAGCAGTTCTTC.

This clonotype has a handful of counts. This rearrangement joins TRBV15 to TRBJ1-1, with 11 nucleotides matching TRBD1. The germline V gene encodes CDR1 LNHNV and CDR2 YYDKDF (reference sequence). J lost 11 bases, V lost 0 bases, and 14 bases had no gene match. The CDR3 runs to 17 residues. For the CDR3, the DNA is TGTGCCACCAGCAGAGACTGGGGCAGAGGACAGGGGGCATTGGCTTTCTTT. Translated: CATSRDWGRGQGALAFF.

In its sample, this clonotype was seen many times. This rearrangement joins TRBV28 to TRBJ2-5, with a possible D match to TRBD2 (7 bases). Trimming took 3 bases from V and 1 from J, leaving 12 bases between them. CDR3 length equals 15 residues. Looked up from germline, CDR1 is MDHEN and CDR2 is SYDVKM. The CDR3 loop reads CASSFQGGGQETQYF. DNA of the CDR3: TGTGCCAGCAGTTTTCAGGGAGGGGGCCAAGAGACCCAGTACTTC.

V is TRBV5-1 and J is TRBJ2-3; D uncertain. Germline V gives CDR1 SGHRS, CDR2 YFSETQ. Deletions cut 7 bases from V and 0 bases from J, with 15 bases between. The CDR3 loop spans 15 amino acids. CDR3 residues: CASARYSSSTDTQYF. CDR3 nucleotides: TGCGCCAGCGCACGCTACTCTTCTAGCACAGATACGCAGTATTTT. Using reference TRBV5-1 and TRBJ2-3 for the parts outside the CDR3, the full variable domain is KAGVTQTPRYLIKTRGQQVTLSCSPISGHRSVSWYQQTPGQGLQFLFEYFSETQRNKGNFPGRFSGRQFSNSRSEMNVSTLELGDSALYLCASARYSSSTDTQYFGPGTRLTVL.

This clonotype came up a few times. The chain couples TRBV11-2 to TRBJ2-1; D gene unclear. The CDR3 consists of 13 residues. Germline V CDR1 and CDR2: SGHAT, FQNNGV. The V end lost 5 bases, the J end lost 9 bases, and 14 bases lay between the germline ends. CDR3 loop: CASSPPAFSEQFF. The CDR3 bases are TGTGCCAGCAGCCCGCCGGCATTCAGTGAGCAGTTCTTC.

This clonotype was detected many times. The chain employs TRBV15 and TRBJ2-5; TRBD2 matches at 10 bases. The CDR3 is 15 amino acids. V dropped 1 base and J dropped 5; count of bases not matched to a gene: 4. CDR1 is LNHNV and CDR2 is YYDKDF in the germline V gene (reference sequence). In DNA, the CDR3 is TGTGCCACCAGCAGAGCCCTAGCGGGAGTTGAGACCCAGTACTTC. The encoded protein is CATSRALAGVETQYF. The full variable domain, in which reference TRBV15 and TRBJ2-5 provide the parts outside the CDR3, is DAMVIQNPRYQVTQFGKPVTLSCSQTLNHNVMYWYQQKSSQAPKLLFHYYDKDFNNEADTPDNFQSRRPNTSFCFLDIRSPGLGDTAMYLCATSRALAGVETQYFGPGTRLLVL.

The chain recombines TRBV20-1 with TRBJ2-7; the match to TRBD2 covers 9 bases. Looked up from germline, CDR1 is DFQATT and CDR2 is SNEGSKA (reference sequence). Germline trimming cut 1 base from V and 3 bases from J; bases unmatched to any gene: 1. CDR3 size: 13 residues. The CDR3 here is CSARGTSVYEQYF. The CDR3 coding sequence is TGCAGTGCTAGAGGGACTAGCGTCTACGAGCAGTACTTC.

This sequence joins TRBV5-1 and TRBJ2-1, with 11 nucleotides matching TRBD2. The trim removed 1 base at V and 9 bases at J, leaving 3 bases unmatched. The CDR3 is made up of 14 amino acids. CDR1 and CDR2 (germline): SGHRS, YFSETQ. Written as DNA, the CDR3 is TGCGCCAGCAGCTTGACTAGCGGGAGTGTTGAGCAGTTCTTC. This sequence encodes CASSLTSGSVEQFF.

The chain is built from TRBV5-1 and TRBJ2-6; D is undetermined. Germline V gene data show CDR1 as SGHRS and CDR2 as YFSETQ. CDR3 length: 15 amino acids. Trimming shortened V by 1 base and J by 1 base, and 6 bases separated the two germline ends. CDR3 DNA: TGCGCCAGCAGCTTGAGGCTTTCTGGGGCCAACGTCCTGACTTTC. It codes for CASSLRLSGANVLTF.

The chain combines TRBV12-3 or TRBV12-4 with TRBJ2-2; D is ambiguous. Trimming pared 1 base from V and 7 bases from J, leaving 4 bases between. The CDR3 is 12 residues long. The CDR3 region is CASSLVNGELFF. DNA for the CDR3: TGTGCCAGCAGTTTAGTAAACGGGGAGCTGTTTTTT.

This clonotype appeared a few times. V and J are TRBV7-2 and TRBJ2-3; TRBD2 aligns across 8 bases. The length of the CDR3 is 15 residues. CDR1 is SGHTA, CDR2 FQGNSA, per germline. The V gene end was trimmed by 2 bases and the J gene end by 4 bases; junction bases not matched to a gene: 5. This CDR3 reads CASSLRGLEADTQYF. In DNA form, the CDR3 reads TGTGCCAGCAGCTTAAGGGGACTAGAGGCAGATACGCAGTATTTT.

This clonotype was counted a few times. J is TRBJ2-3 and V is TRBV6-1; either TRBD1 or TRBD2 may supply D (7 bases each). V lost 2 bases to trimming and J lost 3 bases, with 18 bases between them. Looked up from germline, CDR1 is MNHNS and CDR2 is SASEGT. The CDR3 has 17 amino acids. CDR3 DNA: TGTGCCAGCAGTGAACCCCCAGGGGGAGGGTGGACAGATACGCAGTATTTT. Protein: CASSEPPGGGWTDTQYF.

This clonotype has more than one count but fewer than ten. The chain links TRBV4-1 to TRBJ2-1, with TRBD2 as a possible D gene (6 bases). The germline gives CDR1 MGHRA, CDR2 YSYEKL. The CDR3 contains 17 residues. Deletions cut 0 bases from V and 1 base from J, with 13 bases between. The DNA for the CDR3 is TGCGCCAGCAGCCAAGATGGCTTTGGGGGGTCCTACAATGAGCAGTTCTTC. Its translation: CASSQDGFGGSYNEQFF.

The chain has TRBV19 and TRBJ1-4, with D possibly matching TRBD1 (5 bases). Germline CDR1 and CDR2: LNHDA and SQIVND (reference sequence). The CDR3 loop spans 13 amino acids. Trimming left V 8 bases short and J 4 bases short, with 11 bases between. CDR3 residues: CASRDRRNEKLFF. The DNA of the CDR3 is TGTGCCAGTCGGGACCGACGTAATGAAAAACTGTTTTTT.

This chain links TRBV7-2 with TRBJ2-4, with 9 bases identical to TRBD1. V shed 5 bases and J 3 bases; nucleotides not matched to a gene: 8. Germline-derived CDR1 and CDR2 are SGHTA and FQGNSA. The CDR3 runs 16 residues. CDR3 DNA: TGTGCCAGCAGCCCTGGGACAGGGTCTGGCAAAAACATTCAGTACTTC. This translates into CASSPGTGSGKNIQYF.

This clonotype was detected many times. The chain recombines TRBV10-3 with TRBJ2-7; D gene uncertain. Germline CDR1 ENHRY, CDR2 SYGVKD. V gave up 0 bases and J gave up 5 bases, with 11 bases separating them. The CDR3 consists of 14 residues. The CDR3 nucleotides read TGTGCCATCAGTGAGTCTACTCAAAGGGACGAGCAGTACTTC. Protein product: CAISESTQRDEQYF.